This T cell receptor (beta chain) was captured in a study of blood T cells in healthy people across ages. Comments on this clonotype: The antigen remains unidentified.

Through a sample-barcoded 5' primer and a J-beta primer mix, a second PCR was run for roughly 7 to 12 cycles. CDR3-containing paired-end reads numbered at least 2.5 million in each sample. TCRdb re-called the 5' RACE reads with MiXCR, one entry per CDR3 protein. The data hold about 930,000 distinct CDR3 sequences, with about 27% observed a single time. General observations from the study: Diversity of TCR beta correlated strongly with naive T cell percentage.

Germline CDR1 MNHEY, CDR2 SVGEGT. V was cut by 2 bases and J by 5 bases, with 13 bases left in between. The CDR3 runs 15 residues. Another study also made use of these data, one on T cells of mothers and their children. As that report states: Donation involved a few healthy Caucasian mothers and the six children that they had. Sample barcodes and 2-4 random nucleotides came from the second PCR's M1S primer.

The clonotype comes from a middle-aged woman in good health. The specimen sequenced was blood. J is TRBJ1-5 and V is TRBV6-2 or TRBV6-3; D unclear. CDR3 protein: CASSYDGGQYQPQHF. The CDR3 DNA follows: TGTGCCAGCAGTTACGACGGTGGCCAGTATCAGCCCCAGCATTTT.